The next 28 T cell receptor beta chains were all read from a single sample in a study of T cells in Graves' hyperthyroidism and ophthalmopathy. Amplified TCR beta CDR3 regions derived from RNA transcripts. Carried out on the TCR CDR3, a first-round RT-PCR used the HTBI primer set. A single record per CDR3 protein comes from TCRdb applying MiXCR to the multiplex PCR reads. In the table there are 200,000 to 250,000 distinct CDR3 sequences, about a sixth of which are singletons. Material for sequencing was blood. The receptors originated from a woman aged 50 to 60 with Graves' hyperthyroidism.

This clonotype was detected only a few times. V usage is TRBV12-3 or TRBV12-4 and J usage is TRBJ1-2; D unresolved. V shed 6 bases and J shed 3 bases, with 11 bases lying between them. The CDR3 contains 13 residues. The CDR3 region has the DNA TGTGCCAGCAGCCAACAGCCTTACTATGGCTACACCTTC. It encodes CASSQQPYYGYTF.

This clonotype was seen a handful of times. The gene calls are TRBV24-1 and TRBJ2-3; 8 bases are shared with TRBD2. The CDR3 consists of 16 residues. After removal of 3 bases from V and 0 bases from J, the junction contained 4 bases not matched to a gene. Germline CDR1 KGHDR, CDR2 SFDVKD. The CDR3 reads CATSDRTSSSTDTQYF. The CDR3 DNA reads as TGTGCCACCAGTGATCGGACTAGCAGTAGCACAGATACGCAGTATTTT.

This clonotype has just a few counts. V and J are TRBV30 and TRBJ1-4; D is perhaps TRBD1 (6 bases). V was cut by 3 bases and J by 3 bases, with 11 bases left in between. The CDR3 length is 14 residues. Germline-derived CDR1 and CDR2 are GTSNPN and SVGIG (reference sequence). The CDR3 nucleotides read TGTGCCTGGAGAAACAGGGCGTCTAATGAAAAACTGTTTTTT. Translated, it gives CAWRNRASNEKLFF.

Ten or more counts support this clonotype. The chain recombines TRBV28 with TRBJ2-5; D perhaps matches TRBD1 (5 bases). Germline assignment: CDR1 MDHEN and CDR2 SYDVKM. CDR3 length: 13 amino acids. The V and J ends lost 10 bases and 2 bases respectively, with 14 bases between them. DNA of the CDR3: TGTGCCACCGCCCCTGCAGGGCAAGAGACCCAGTACTTC. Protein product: CATAPAGQETQYF.

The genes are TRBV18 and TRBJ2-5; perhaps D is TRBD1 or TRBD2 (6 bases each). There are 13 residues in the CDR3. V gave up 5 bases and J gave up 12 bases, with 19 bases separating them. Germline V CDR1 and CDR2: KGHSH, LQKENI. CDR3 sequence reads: CASSDASGGREYF. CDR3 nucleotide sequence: TGTGCCAGCTCAGACGCCTCCGGGGGCCGTGAGTACTTC.

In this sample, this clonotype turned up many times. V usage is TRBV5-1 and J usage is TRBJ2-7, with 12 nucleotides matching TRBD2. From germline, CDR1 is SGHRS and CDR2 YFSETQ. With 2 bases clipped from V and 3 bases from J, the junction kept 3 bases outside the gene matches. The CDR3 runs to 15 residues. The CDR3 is CASSLLAGGRYEQYF. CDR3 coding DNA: TGCGCCAGCAGCTTACTAGCGGGGGGACGCTACGAGCAGTACTTC.

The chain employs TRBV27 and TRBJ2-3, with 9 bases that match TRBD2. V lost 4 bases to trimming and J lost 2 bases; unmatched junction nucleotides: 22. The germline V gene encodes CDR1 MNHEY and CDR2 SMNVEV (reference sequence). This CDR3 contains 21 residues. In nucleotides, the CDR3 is TGTGCCAGCAGTTCCACCAATTACTGGAGCGGGGGGACGCAATACACAGATACGCAGTATTTT. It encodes CASSSTNYWSGGTQYTDTQYF.

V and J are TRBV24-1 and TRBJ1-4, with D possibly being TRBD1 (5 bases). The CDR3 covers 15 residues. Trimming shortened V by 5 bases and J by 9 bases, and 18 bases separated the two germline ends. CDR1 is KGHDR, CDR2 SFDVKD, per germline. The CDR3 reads CATSAGAGVPKKLFF. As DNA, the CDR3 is TGTGCCACCAGTGCTGGGGCAGGCGTGCCTAAAAAACTGTTTTTT.

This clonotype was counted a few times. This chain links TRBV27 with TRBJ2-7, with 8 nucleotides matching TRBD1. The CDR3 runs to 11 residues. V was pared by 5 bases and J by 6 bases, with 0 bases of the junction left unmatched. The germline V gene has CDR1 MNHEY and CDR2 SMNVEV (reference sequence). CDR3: CASSDRGEQYF. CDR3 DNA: TGTGCCAGCAGTGACAGGGGCGAGCAGTACTTC.

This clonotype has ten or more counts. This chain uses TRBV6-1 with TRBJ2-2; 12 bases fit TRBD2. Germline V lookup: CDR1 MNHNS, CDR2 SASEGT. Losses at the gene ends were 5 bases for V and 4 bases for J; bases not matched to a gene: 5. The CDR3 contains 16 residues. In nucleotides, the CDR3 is TGTGCCAGCAGTACCGGACTAGCGGGATTCACCGGGGAGCTGTTTTTT. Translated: CASSTGLAGFTGELFF.

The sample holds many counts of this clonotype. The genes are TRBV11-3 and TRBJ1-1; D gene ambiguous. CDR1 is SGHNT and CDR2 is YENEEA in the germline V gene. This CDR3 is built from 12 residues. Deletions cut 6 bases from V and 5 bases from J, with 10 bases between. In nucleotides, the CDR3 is TGTGCCAGCAGTTACTCGGGGACTGAAGCTTTCTTT. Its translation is CASSYSGTEAFF.

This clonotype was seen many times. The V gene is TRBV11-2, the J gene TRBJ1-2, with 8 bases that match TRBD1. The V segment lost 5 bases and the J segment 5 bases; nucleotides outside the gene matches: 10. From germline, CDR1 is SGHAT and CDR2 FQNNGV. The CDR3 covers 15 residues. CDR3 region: CASSPLGQVVYGYTF. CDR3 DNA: TGTGCCAGCAGCCCCCTGGGACAGGTCGTATATGGCTACACCTTC. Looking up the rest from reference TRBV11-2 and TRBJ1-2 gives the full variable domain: EAGVAQSPRYKIIEKRQSVAFWCNPISGHATLYWYQQILGQGPKLLIQFQNNGVVDDSQLPKDRFSAERLKGVDSTLKIQPAKLEDSAVYLCASSPLGQVVYGYTFGSGTRLTVV.

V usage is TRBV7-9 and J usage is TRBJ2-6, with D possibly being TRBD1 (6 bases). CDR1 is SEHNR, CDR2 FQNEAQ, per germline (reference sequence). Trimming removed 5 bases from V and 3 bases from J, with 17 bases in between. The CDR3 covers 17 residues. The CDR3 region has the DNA TGTGCCAGCAGCCAAAACGTGTGGGGGCTTGGGGCCAACGTCCTGACTTTC. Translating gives CASSQNVWGLGANVLTF.

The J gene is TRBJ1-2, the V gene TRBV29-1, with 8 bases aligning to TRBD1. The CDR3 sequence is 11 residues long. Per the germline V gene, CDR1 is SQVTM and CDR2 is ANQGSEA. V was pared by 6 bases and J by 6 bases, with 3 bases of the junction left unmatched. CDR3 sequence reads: CSVGQGHGYTF. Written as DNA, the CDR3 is TGCAGCGTCGGACAGGGACATGGCTACACCTTC.

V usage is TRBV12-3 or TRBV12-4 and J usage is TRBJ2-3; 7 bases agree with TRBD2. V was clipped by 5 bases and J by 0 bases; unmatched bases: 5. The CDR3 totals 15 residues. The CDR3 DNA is TGTGCCAGCAGTGTGGGGGGACTAAGCACAGATACGCAGTATTTT. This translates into CASSVGGLSTDTQYF.

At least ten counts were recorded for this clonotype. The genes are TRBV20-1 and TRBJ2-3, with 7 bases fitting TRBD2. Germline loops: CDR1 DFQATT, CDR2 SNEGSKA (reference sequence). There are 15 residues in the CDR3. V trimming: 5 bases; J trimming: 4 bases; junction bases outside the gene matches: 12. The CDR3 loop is CSAVPTSAGPDTQYF. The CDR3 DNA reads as TGCAGTGCTGTTCCCACTAGCGCAGGACCAGATACGCAGTATTTT.

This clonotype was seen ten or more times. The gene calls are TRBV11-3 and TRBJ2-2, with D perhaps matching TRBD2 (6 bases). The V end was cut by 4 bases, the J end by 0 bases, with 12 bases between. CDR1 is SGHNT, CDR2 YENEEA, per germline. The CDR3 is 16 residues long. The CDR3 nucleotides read TGTGCCAGCAGCTCATACGAGCGGGCGAACACCGGGGAGCTGTTTTTT. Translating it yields CASSSYERANTGELFF.

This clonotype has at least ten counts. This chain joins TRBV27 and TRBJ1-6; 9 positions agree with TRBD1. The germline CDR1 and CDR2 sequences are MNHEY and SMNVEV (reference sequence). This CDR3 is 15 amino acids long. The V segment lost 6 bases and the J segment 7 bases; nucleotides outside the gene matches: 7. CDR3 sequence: CASRLDRGRNSPLHF. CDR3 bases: TGTGCCAGCAGACTCGACAGGGGGAGAAATTCACCCCTCCACTTT.

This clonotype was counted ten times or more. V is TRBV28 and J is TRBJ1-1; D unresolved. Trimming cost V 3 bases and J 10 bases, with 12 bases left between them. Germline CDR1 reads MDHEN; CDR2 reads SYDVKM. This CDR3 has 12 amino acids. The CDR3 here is CASSLMPNGAFF. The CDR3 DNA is TGTGCCAGCAGTTTGATGCCAAATGGAGCTTTCTTT.

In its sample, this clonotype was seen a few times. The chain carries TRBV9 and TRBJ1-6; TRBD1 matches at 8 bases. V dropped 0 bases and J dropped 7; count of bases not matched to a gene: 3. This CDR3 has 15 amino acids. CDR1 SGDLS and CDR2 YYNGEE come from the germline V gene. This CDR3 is CASSVVTGGNSPLHF. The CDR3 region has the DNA TGTGCCAGCAGCGTAGTAACAGGGGGGAATTCACCCCTCCACTTT.

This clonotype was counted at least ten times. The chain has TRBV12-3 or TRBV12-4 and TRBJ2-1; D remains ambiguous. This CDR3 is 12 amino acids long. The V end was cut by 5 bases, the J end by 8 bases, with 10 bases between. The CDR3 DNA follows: TGTGCCAGCAGTATTAGGATTGATGAGCAGTTCTTC. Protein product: CASSIRIDEQFF.

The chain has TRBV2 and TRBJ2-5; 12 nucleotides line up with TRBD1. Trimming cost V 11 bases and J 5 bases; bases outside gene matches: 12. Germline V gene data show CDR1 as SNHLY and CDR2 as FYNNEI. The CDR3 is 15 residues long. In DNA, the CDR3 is TGTGCCTCCCAAAGCGGGACAGGGGGCATGGAGACCCAGTACTTC. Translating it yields CASQSGTGGMETQYF.

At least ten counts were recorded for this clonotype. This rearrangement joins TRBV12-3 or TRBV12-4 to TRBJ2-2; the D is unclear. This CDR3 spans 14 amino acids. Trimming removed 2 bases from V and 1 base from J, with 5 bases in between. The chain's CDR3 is CASSLLGNTGELFF. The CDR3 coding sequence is TGTGCCAGCAGTTTACTGGGGAACACCGGGGAGCTGTTTTTT.

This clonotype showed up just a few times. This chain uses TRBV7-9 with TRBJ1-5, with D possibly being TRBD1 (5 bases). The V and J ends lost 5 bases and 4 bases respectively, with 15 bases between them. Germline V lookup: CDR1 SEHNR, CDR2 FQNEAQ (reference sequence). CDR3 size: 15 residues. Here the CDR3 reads CASSPPGVGNQPQHF. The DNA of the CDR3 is TGTGCCAGCAGCCCACCGGGGGTAGGTAATCAGCCCCAGCATTTT.

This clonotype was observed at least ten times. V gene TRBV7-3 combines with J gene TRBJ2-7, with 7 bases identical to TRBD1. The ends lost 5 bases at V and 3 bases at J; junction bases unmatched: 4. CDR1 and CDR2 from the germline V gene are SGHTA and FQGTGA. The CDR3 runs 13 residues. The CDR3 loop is CASSNRQGYEQYF. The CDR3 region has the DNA TGTGCCAGCAGCAACCGACAGGGCTACGAGCAGTACTTC.

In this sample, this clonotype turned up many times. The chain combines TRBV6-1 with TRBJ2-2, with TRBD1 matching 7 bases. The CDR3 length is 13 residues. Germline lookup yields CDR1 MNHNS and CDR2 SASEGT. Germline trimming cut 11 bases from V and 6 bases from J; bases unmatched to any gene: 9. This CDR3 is CAGTGDWAGELFF. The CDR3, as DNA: TGTGCCGGAACAGGGGATTGGGCCGGGGAGCTGTTTTTT.

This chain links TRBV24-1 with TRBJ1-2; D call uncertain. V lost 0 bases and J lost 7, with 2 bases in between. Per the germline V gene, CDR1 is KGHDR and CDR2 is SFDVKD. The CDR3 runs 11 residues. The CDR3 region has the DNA TGTGCCACCAGTGATTTGGTTGGCTACACCTTC. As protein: CATSDLVGYTF.

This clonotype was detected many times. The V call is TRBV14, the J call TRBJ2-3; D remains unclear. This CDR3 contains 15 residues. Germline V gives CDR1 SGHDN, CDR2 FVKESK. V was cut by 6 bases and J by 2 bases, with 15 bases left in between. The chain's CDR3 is CASSRHPSDTDTQYF. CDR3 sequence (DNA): TGTGCCAGCAGTCGACACCCGTCGGACACAGATACGCAGTATTTT.